Sequencing of this T cell receptor (beta chain) was carried out in a study of cytomegalovirus exposure and HLA in healthy donors. Overall study: An analysis done earlier identified roughly 120 million unique TCR beta sequences from approximately 170 million T cells.

Study-level findings and limits: Later analysis associated a missense DCLRE1C variant with TCR beta V- and J-gene trimming. TRBV6-2, TRBV6-3 and some other V segments were excluded as indistinguishable. CMV serostatus was the sole immune exposure data available.

Germline V gene lookup returns CDR1 SGHTA and CDR2 FQGNSA. V lost 2 bases, J lost 5 bases, and 3 bases lay in between. The CDR3 consists of 11 residues. With respect to this clone: Its cognate antigen is unknown.

This PCR relied on a set of 60 Vbeta primers and 13 Jbeta primers. Some clones are missing from TCRdb's copy, which holds only in-frame ones; the method was immunoSEQ multiplex PCR. The profile shows about 190,000 clones, 65% to 75% of them singletons. The material sequenced was PBMCs. The rearrangement uses TRBV7-2 and TRBJ1-1; D uncertain. This sequence was found in a man in his thirties or forties in good health and CMV-seropositive. For the CDR3, the DNA is TGTGCCAGCAGCTTAATAACTGAAGCTTTCTTT. This sequence encodes CASSLITEAFF.